This T cell receptor beta chain came from a study of regulatory T cells in long-lasting Graves disease. About the study: Graves' patients diagnosed newly had used antithyroid drugs under 3 months.

This clonotype was recorded at least ten times. Time point denoted: newly diagnosed GD, antithyroid drugs for less than 3 months. Making the TCR library involved RNA that had been extracted from PBMCs. Germline-derived CDR1 and CDR2 are SGHNT and YYREEE (reference sequence). The length of the CDR3 is 16 residues. J lost 5 bases, V lost 4 bases, and 12 bases had no gene match. Construction of TCR beta libraries relied on iRepertoire HTBI primers and on Arm-PCR targeting CDR3 regions. MiXCR, applied by TCRdb to the multiplex PCR reads, yields one record per CDR3 protein. The sample has about 430,000 distinct CDR3 sequences; 15% are singletons. The sample was also linked to a second study, of T cells in Graves' hyperthyroidism and ophthalmopathy. That source notes: Most thyroid clonotypes with frequency above 0.001 were detected in blood.

Sequencing used peripheral blood mononuclear cells (PBMCs), obtained at new diagnosis, from a patient treated with antithyroid drugs. The V call is TRBV5-4, the J call TRBJ2-5; TRBD2 matches at 9 bases. This receptor was identified in a woman aged 40 to 50 with Graves disease. CDR3 protein: CASSDSRGGRGETQYF. The CDR3 DNA sequence: TGTGCCAGCAGCGACTCACGGGGCGGGAGGGGCGAGACCCAGTACTTC.